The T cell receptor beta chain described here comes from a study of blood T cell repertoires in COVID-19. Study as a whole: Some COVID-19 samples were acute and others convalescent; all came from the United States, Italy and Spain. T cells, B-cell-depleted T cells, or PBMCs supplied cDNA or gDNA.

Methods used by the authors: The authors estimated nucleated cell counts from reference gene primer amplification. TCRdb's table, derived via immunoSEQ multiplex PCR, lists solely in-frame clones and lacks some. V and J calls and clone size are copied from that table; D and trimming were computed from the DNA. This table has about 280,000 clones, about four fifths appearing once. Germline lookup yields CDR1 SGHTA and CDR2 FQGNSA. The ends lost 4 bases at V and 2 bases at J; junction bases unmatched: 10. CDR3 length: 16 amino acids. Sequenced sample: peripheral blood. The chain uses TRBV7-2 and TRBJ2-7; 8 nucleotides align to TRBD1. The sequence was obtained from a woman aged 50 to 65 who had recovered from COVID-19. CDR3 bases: TGTGCCAGCAGCTCCGCAGGGGGCGCAAGAACCTACGAGCAGTACTTC. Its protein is CASSSAGGARTYEQYF.